This T cell receptor beta chain was identified in a study of Ad26.COV2.S vaccination and SARS-CoV-2 variants. Germline V CDR1 and CDR2: SSHAT, FNYEAQ (reference sequence). CDR3 size: 13 residues. TCRdb's copy holds only in-frame clones and misses some; the assay was immunoSEQ multiplex PCR. The table has roughly 420,000 clones, approximately 87% seen once. Indicated treatment: 19 received Ad26.COV2.S at low or high dose, single or two shots; 5 received placebo; per-sample allocation not given. Samples came from day 63 after the first vaccine or placebo injection. Comment on this clone: The junction and the germline gene differ at one end; a read error may be behind it.

The rearrangement joins TRBV7-7 to TRBJ1-1; D is unresolved. The receptor comes from a person aged 18-65 years who received the Ad26.COV2.S COVID-19 vaccine or a placebo. Source: peripheral blood, taken in a trial of Ad26.COV2.S vaccine versus placebo. For the CDR3, the DNA is TGTGCTAGCAGCTTAGTCGAGAGGAGTGAAGCTTTCTTT. As protein: CASSLVERSEAFF.